The 29 T cell receptor beta chains listed next were all sequenced from one sample in a study of lymphopenia after photon versus proton radiotherapy. The data were produced by immunoSEQ multiplex PCR, yet TCRdb's version contains in-frame clones alone and is incomplete. The sample shows around 25,000 clones, roughly nine tenths of them seen only once. The sample was peripheral blood, taken from a patient treated with photon-based radiotherapy. These receptors were collected from a woman between 45 and 65 years old with cholangiocarcinoma.

V is TRBV15 and J is TRBJ1-6; no firm D call. V was shortened by 5 bases and J by 0 bases, with 14 bases between the two germline ends. CDR1 LNHNV and CDR2 YYDKDF come from the germline V gene (reference sequence). The CDR3 spans 17 residues. The CDR3 sequence: CATSPEYQNSYNSPLHF. In DNA form, the CDR3 reads TGTGCCACCAGCCCTGAGTATCAGAACTCCTATAATTCACCCCTCCACTTT. Combining the CDR3 with reference TRBV15 and TRBJ1-6 gives the whole variable domain DAMVIQNPRYQVTQFGKPVTLSCSQTLNHNVMYWYQQKSSQAPKLLFHYYDKDFNNEADTPDNFQSRRPNTSFCFLDIRSPGLGDTAMYLCATSPEYQNSYNSPLHFGNGTRLTVT.

This clone was seen only a few times. The chain couples TRBV27 to TRBJ2-7; D may be TRBD1 (6 bases). CDR3 size: 15 residues. V was shortened by 8 bases and J by 5 bases, with 22 bases between the two germline ends. Per germline, CDR1 MNHEY and CDR2 SMNVEV (reference sequence). CDR3 DNA: TGTGCCAGCTGTGGCTCGGTAGGGGGAATCCACGAGCAGTACTTC. Amino acid sequence: CASCGSVGGIHEQYF.

The rearrangement links TRBV27 to TRBJ2-6; perhaps TRBD1 as D (6 bases). The CDR3 is 17 amino acids. From germline, CDR1 is MNHEY and CDR2 SMNVEV (reference sequence). V was cut by 1 base and J by 0 bases, with 10 bases left in between. CDR3 sequence (DNA): TGTGCCAGCAGTTTATTGGACAGCAGCTCTGGGGCCAACGTCCTGACTTTC. Amino acid sequence: CASSLLDSSSGANVLTF.

The CDR3 region has the DNA TGCGCCAGCAGCTTTATGGCACCGGGACAGTCCTACAATGAGCAGTTCTTC. Translation: CASSFMAPGQSYNEQFF. The chain couples TRBV5-1 to TRBJ2-1, with 7 bases aligning to TRBD1. V lost 2 bases and J lost 1; bases outside the gene matches: 9. The length of the CDR3 is 17 residues. Germline V gives CDR1 SGHRS, CDR2 YFSETQ.

This clone was seen a handful of times. The rearrangement links TRBV9 to TRBJ2-3; 7 bases match TRBD1. The CDR3 is 14 residues long. Germline V gene sequence: CDR1 SGDLS, CDR2 YYNGEE. Losses at the gene ends were 0 bases for V and 5 bases for J; bases not matched to a gene: 3. The CDR3 loop is CASSVGGGKDTQYF. In DNA, the CDR3 is TGTGCCAGCAGCGTAGGAGGGGGCAAAGATACGCAGTATTTT.

The rearrangement links TRBV21-1 to TRBJ2-2; the D call of TRBD2 is as the table states it, not checked on the DNA. TRBV21-1 is marked as a pseudogene. The CDR3 is 16 residues long. The CDR3 reads CASSKEGPANTGELFF. Written as DNA, the CDR3 is TGTGCCAGCAGCAAGGAGGGGCCCGCGAACACCGGGGAGCTGTTTTTT.

The CDR3 sequence: CASRRTGTVNTEAFF. The CDR3 nucleotides are TGTGCCAGCAGAAGAACCGGGACAGTGAACACTGAAGCTTTCTTT. V usage is TRBV28 and J usage is TRBJ1-1, with 7 bases matching TRBD1. The trim removed 6 bases at V and 0 bases at J, leaving 7 bases unmatched. The germline V gene encodes CDR1 MDHEN and CDR2 SYDVKM. CDR3 size: 15 residues.

The rearrangement links TRBV4-2 to TRBJ1-1, with 7 bases aligning to TRBD1. Germline lookup yields CDR1 LGHNA and CDR2 YNFKEQ. The CDR3 extends over 16 amino acids. V shed 3 bases, J shed 11 bases, and the junction held 18 bases outside the gene matches. The CDR3 spells CASSQGLYGTEPFAFF. The DNA for the CDR3 is TGTGCCAGCAGCCAGGGTCTTTACGGGACAGAACCTTTCGCTTTCTTT.

The rearrangement links TRBV5-4 to TRBJ1-1; a possible D gene is TRBD1 (5 bases). V lost 1 base, J lost 5 bases, and 9 bases lay in between. This CDR3 has 13 amino acids. Germline V gene sequence: CDR1 SGHNT, CDR2 YYREEE (reference sequence). The DNA for the CDR3 is TGTGCCAGCAGCTTGACGGGGGGAACTGAAGCTTTCTTT. Amino acids: CASSLTGGTEAFF.

The chain couples TRBV6-5 to TRBJ1-2; TRBD1 aligns across 7 bases. The CDR3 length is 13 residues. Per germline, CDR1 MNHEY and CDR2 SVGAGI. Trimming at V came to 8 bases and at J to 2 bases, leaving 5 bases not matched to a gene. CDR3 in DNA: TGTGCCAGCTCAGGGGGTAGGAACTATGGCTACACCTTC. Its translation is CASSGGRNYGYTF.

The J gene is TRBJ2-7, the V gene TRBV10-3; tentatively, D is TRBD1 (6 bases). The CDR3 runs 16 residues. V lost 4 bases to trimming and J lost 5 bases, with 21 bases between them. CDR1 and CDR2 (germline): ENHRY, SYGVKD. The CDR3 is CAISGNRERVHHEQYF. The CDR3 bases are TGTGCCATCAGTGGGAACAGGGAAAGGGTGCATCACGAGCAGTACTTC.

CDR3 residues: CASSYSRANYGYTF. CDR3 coding DNA: TGTGCCAGCAGTTACTCCCGGGCTAACTATGGCTACACCTTC. The chain joins TRBV6-6 to TRBJ1-2; unclear D gene. Germline V CDR1 and CDR2: MNHNY, SVGAGI (reference sequence). Trimming pared 0 bases from V and 0 bases from J, leaving 5 bases between. This CDR3 region has 14 residues.

The chain joins TRBV6-5 to TRBJ1-4; D gene ambiguous. This CDR3 is 14 amino acids long. Germline V gene data show CDR1 as MNHEY and CDR2 as SVGAGI. The V gene lost 6 bases and the J gene lost 0 bases, with 8 bases spanning the gap. The CDR3: CASSYGSTNEKLFF. CDR3 nucleotides: TGTGCCAGCAGCTACGGATCAACTAATGAAAAACTGTTTTTT.

This chain connects TRBV6-6 to TRBJ2-4; D gene ambiguous. The CDR3 loop spans 11 amino acids. Between the trimmed V and J ends, which lost 3 bases and 10 bases, there was a span of 7 bases. Germline V gives CDR1 MNHNY, CDR2 SVGAGI (reference sequence). The CDR3 DNA is TGTGCCAGCAGTTATACGGAAATTCAGTACTTC. Its protein product is CASSYTEIQYF.

The V and J genes are TRBV7-9 and TRBJ1-1, with D possibly TRBD1 on 6 matching bases. Germline CDR1 SEHNR, CDR2 FQNEAQ (reference sequence). The CDR3 runs 16 residues. Trimming cost V 4 bases and J 0 bases, with 15 bases left between them. The CDR3 nucleotides read TGTGCCAGCAGCTCCGTCGGGACATACATGAACACTGAAGCTTTCTTT. Translated, it gives CASSSVGTYMNTEAFF.

The V gene is TRBV27, the J gene TRBJ1-4, with 7 bases identical to TRBD1. V lost 4 bases to trimming and J lost 5 bases; unmatched junction nucleotides: 4. Germline-derived CDR1 and CDR2 are MNHEY and SMNVEV (reference sequence). This CDR3 is built from 14 residues. CDR3 coding DNA: TGTGCCAGCAGTTGGCGACAGGGAAATGAAAAACTGTTTTTT. Encoded protein: CASSWRQGNEKLFF.

This chain joins TRBV5-4 and TRBJ1-2, with 7 positions matching TRBD1. Germline trimming cut 4 bases from V and 8 bases from J; bases unmatched to any gene: 14. This CDR3 is built from 15 residues. Germline V lookup: CDR1 SGHNT, CDR2 YYREEE (reference sequence). As DNA, the CDR3 is TGTGCCAGCAGCCACACGGGACAGTCCAGGGGAGGCTACACCTTC. This translates into CASSHTGQSRGGYTF. Full variable domain (remainder filled in from reference TRBV5-4 and TRBJ1-2): ETGVTQSPTHLIKTRGQQVTLRCSSQSGHNTVSWYQQALGQGPQFIFQYYREEENGRGNFPPRFSGLQFPNYSSELNVNALELDDSALYLCASSHTGQSRGGYTFGSGTRLTVV.

This chain joins TRBV29-1 and TRBJ1-2, with no clear D. From germline, CDR1 is SQVTM and CDR2 ANQGSEA. CDR3 length equals 11 residues. Deletions cut 5 bases from V and 4 bases from J, with 8 bases between. The CDR3 DNA reads TGCAGCGTTTTGGAGCTCTATGGCTACACCTTC. It specifies CSVLELYGYTF.

This clone showed up just once. The V and J genes are TRBV7-2 and TRBJ1-3, with TRBD1 as a possible D gene (6 bases). The germline V gene encodes CDR1 SGHTA and CDR2 FQGNSA. The CDR3 is 17 residues long. Deletions cut 5 bases from V and 0 bases from J, with 17 bases between. CDR3 DNA sequence: TGTGCCAGCAGCCAGGGGACAATCCAACCCTCTGGAAACACCATATATTTT. It codes for CASSQGTIQPSGNTIYF.

This chain uses TRBV11-2 with TRBJ2-1; the match to TRBD2 covers 11 bases. Per the germline V gene, CDR1 is SGHAT and CDR2 is FQNNGV. The CDR3 totals 16 residues. Trimming removed 5 bases from V and 9 bases from J; junction bases left unmatched: 12. In DNA, the CDR3 is TGTGCCAGCAGCCGTTCAACGCAGGGACTAGCGGTTGAGCAGTTCTTC. It is translated as CASSRSTQGLAVEQFF.

The chain joins TRBV10-3 to TRBJ2-4; no clear D. V was clipped by 3 bases and J by 11 bases, with 11 bases between them. Germline CDR1 and CDR2: ENHRY and SYGVKD. The CDR3 extends over 12 amino acids. CDR3 protein: CAISEFNEVQYF. The CDR3 coding sequence is TGTGCCATCAGTGAATTCAACGAGGTTCAGTACTTC.

This sequence joins TRBV15 and TRBJ1-5; D call uncertain. V shed 0 bases and J shed 4 bases, with 1 base lying between them. Per germline, CDR1 LNHNV and CDR2 YYDKDF (reference sequence). The CDR3 length is 12 residues. The CDR3 reads CATSRDNQPQHF. CDR3 coding DNA: TGTGCCACCAGCAGAGATAATCAGCCCCAGCATTTT.

The rearrangement joins TRBV11-2 to TRBJ1-2; 8 bases align to TRBD1. This CDR3 contains 15 residues. Germline V CDR1 and CDR2: SGHAT, FQNNGV. The V and J ends lost 4 bases and 5 bases, in that order; junction bases with no gene match: 9. CDR3 DNA: TGTGCCAGCAGCTCCTATCGGGACAGGACTTATGGCTACACCTTC. Its protein product is CASSSYRDRTYGYTF.

The chain combines TRBV30 with TRBJ1-5; no firm D call. V was cut by 3 bases and J by 0 bases, with 15 bases left in between. The CDR3 loop spans 16 amino acids. Germline values: CDR1 GTSNPN, CDR2 SVGIG (reference sequence). The CDR3 sequence: CAWSRRTTLSNQPQHF. In nucleotides, the CDR3 is TGTGCCTGGAGCCGAAGGACGACTCTTAGCAATCAGCCCCAGCATTTT.

This chain uses TRBV6-1 with TRBJ1-2, with D tentatively TRBD1 (6 bases). V was clipped by 3 bases and J by 6 bases, with 11 bases between them. Germline V CDR1 and CDR2: MNHNS, SASEGT. There are 13 residues in the CDR3. The CDR3: CASSDVRQDGYTF. In DNA, the CDR3 is TGTGCCAGCAGTGATGTGAGACAGGATGGCTACACCTTC.

The chain combines TRBV5-1 with TRBJ2-1, with 14 bases that match TRBD2. Germline V gene sequence: CDR1 SGHRS, CDR2 YFSETQ. CDR3 length equals 15 residues. Losses at the gene ends were 3 bases for V and 6 bases for J; bases not matched to a gene: 2. The CDR3 DNA reads TGCGCCAGCAGCTGGACTAGCGGGGGGACCAATGAGCAGTTCTTC. This translates into CASSWTSGGTNEQFF.

The CDR3 bases are TGTGCCAGCAGCCGCGATTATGTCGGTACTGAAGCTTTCTTT. Protein: CASSRDYVGTEAFF. This rearrangement joins TRBV7-2 to TRBJ1-1; D is unclear. This CDR3 comprises 14 residues. Between the trimmed V and J ends, which lost 5 bases and 5 bases, there was a span of 15 bases. Germline CDR1 is SGHTA and CDR2 is FQGNSA.

The J gene is TRBJ2-5, the V gene TRBV11-2; 9 bases line up with TRBD1. CDR1 SGHAT and CDR2 FQNNGV come from the germline V gene. The CDR3 runs 16 residues. The V gene end was trimmed by 2 bases and the J gene end by 5 bases; junction bases not matched to a gene: 9. The CDR3 bases are TGTGCCAGCAGCTTATGGGGGACAGGGTCTGGGGAGACCCAGTACTTC. Amino acid sequence: CASSLWGTGSGETQYF. The full variable domain, rest sourced from reference TRBV11-2 and TRBJ2-5, is EAGVAQSPRYKIIEKRQSVAFWCNPISGHATLYWYQQILGQGPKLLIQFQNNGVVDDSQLPKDRFSAERLKGVDSTLKIQPAKLEDSAVYLCASSLWGTGSGETQYFGPGTRLLVL.

The chain joins TRBV18 to TRBJ2-2; TRBD1 might be the D (6 bases). V lost 4 bases to trimming and J lost 4 bases, with 16 bases between them. CDR3 length: 16 amino acids. Germline V gives CDR1 KGHSH, CDR2 LQKENI. The CDR3 coding sequence is TGTGCCAGCTCACGAACCAGGGGCCCGGTCACCGGGGAGCTGTTTTTT. Translating gives CASSRTRGPVTGELFF.